The TCR beta chain under discussion was sequenced for a study of blood T cell repertoires in COVID-19. Study-level background: Acute-phase and convalescent COVID-19 samples originated in the United States, Italy and Spain. Nucleic acid was either cDNA or gDNA, and it came from T cells, B-cell-depleted T cells, or PBMCs.

In the authors' workflow: Amplified reference gene primers provided the basis for estimating nucleated cell counts. The assay was immunoSEQ multiplex PCR, and TCRdb's table has in-frame clones only and misses some. V and J calls and clone size are those listed in that table; D and trimming were worked out from the DNA. The sample records around 100,000 clones, roughly 80% being singletons. Per germline, CDR1 SGHTA and CDR2 FQGNSA. The CDR3 is 14 amino acids. Trimming pared 4 bases from V and 0 bases from J, leaving 9 bases between. This receptor was identified in a man between 65 and 80 years old with active or convalescent COVID-19. This rearrangement joins TRBV7-2 to TRBJ1-2; D is uncertain. The sequenced sample was peripheral blood. The CDR3 here is CASSSEGSNYGYTF. DNA for the CDR3: TGTGCCAGCAGCTCGGAGGGCTCTAACTATGGCTACACCTTC.